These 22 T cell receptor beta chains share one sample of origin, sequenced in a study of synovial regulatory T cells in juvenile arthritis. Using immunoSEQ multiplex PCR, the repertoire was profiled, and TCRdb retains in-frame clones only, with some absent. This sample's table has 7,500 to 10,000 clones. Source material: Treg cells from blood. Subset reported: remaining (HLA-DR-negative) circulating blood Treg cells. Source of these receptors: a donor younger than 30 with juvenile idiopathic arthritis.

CDR3 residues: CASSVQGANSGNTIYF. The rearrangement joins TRBV9 to TRBJ1-3; TCRdb reports TRBD1, a call that lacks DNA to check it against. Germline-derived CDR1 and CDR2 are SGDLS and YYNGEE. The CDR3 has 16 amino acids. The nucleotide record is missing.

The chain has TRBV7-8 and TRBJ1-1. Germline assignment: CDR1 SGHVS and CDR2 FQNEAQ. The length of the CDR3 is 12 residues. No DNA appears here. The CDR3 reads CASSGGGTEAFF.

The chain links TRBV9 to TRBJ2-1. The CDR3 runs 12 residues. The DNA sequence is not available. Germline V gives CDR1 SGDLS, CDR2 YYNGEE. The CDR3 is CASNNIDNEQFF. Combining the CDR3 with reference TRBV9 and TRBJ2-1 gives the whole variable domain DSGVTQTPKHLITATGQRVTLRCSPRSGDLSVYWYQQSLDQGLQFLIQYYNGEERAKGNILERFSAQQFPDLHSELNLSSLELGDSALYFCASNNIDNEQFFGPGTRLTVL.

The CDR3 spells CATSRDGLGTYNEQFF. This chain joins TRBV15 and TRBJ2-1; TCRdb gives TRBD2 as the D gene, but with no DNA this cannot be confirmed. Germline V lookup: CDR1 LNHNV, CDR2 YYDKDF (reference sequence). The CDR3 consists of 16 residues. A DNA sequence was not provided.

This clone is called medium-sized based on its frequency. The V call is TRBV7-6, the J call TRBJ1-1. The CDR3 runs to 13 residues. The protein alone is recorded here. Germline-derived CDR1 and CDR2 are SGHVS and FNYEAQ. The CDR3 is CASSSEMNTEAFF.

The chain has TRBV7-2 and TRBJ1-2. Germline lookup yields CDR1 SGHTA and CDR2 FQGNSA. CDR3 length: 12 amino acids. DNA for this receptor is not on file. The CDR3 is CASSLGFDGYTF.

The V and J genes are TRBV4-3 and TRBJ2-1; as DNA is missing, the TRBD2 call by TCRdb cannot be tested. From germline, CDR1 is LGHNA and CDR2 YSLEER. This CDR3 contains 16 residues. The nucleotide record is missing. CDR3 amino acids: CASSQEGLAGYNEQFF.

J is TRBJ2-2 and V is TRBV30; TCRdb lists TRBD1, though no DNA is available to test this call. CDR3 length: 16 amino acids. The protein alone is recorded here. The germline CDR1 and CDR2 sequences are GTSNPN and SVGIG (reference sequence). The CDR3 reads CAWSEGATGNAGELFF.

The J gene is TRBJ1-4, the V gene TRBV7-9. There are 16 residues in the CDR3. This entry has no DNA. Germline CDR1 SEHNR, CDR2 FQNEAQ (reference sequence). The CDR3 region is CASSRDLKLTNEKLFF.

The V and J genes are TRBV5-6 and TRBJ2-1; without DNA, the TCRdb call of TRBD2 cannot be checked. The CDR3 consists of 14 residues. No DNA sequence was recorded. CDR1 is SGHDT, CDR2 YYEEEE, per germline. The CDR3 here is CASSLDGWRGEQFF.

This CDR3 is CASSLVVSANEQFF. This chain connects TRBV18 to TRBJ2-1. Germline CDR1 reads KGHSH; CDR2 reads LQKENI. CDR3 length equals 14 residues. DNA is not on record.

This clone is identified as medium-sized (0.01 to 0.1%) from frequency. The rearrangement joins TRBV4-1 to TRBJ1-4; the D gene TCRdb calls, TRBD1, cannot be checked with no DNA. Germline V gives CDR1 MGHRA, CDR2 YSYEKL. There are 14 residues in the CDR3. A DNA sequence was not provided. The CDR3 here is CASSQGPTNEKLFF.

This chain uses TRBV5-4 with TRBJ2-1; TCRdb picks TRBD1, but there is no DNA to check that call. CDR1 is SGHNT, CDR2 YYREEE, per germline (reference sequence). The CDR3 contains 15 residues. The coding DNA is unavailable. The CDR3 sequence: CASSFVKYKYNEQFF.

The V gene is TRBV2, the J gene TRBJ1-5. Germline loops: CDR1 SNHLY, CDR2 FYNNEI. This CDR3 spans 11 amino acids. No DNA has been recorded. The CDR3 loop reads CASSSNQPQHF.

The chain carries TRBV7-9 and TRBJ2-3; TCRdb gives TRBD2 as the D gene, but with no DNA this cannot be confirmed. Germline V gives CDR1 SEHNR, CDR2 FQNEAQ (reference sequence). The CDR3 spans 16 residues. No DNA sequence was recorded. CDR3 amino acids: CASSFSLGGGTDTQYF.

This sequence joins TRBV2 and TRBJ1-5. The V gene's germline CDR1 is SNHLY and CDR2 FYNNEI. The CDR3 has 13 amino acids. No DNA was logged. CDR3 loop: CASSAGSGQPQHF.

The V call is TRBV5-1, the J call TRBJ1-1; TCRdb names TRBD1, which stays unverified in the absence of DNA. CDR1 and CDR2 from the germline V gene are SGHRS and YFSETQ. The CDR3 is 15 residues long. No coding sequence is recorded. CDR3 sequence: CASSWGQGPTFKAFF.

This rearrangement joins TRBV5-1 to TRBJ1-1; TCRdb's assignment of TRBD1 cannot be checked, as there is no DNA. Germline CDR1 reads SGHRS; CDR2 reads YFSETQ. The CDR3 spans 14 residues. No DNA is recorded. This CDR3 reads CASSLWASDTEAFF.

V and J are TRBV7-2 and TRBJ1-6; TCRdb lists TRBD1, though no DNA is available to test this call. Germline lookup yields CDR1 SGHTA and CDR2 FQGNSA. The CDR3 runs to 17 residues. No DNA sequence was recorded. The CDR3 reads CASSLPRDSERNSPLHF. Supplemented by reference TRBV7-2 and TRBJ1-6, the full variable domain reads GAGVSQSPSNKVTEKGKDVELRCDPISGHTALYWYRQSLGQGLEFLIYFQGNSAPDKSGLPSDRFSAERTGGSVSTLTIQRTQQEDSAVYLCASSLPRDSERNSPLHFGNGTRLTVT.

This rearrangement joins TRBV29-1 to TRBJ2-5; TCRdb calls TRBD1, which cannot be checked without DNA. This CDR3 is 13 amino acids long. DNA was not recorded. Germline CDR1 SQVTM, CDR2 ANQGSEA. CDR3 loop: CSALRGQGETQYF.

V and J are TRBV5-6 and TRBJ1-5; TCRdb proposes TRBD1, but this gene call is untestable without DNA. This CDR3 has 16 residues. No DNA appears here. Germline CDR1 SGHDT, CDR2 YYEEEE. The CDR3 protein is CASSLLVRGDNQPQHF.

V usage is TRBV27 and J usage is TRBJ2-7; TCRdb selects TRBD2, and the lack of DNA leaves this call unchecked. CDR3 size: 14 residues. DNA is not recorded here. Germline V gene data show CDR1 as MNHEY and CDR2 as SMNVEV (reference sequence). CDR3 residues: CASTSGLPAWRQYF.